A single sample is the source of the 15 T cell receptor beta chains below, sequenced in a study of control samples from healthy donors and cancer patients. Sequencing was performed with immunoSEQ multiplex PCR; in TCRdb, only in-frame clones are kept and a portion is missing. This sample has 48,000 or so clones, with about 93% found just once. The sequenced sample was PBMCs. These receptors all stem from a woman in her 50s with head and neck cancer.

The chain joins TRBV5-1 to TRBJ1-1, with 7 bases matching TRBD1. Losses at the gene ends were 5 bases for V and 3 bases for J; bases not matched to a gene: 7. The CDR3 covers 14 residues. CDR1 is SGHRS, CDR2 YFSETQ, per germline. The CDR3 region is CASREGASDTEAFF. CDR3 in DNA: TGCGCCAGCAGGGAGGGGGCATCGGACACTGAAGCTTTCTTT. The full variable domain, with the rest looked up from reference TRBV5-1 and TRBJ1-1, is KAGVTQTPRYLIKTRGQQVTLSCSPISGHRSVSWYQQTPGQGLQFLFEYFSETQRNKGNFPGRFSGRQFSNSRSEMNVSTLELGDSALYLCASREGASDTEAFFGQGTRLTVV.

V usage is TRBV6-4 and J usage is TRBJ2-1; TRBD2 matches at 10 bases. The length of the CDR3 is 15 residues. Germline V gives CDR1 MRHNA, CDR2 SNTAGT. J lost 4 bases, V lost 4 bases, and 4 bases had no gene match. This chain's CDR3 is CASSVLAGAYNEQFF. The CDR3 nucleotides are TGTGCCAGCAGTGTCCTAGCGGGGGCTTACAATGAGCAGTTCTTC.

Of note for this clone: Other DNA sequences within the sample encode an identical CDR3. The chain employs TRBV6-1 and TRBJ2-7; 7 positions match TRBD1. V shed 1 base and J 0 bases; nucleotides not matched to a gene: 0. This CDR3 is built from 14 residues. CDR1 is MNHNS, CDR2 SASEGT, per germline. CDR3 DNA sequence: TGTGCCAGCAGTGAAGGGGACAGCTCCTACGAGCAGTACTTC. This encodes CASSEGDSSYEQYF.

The gene calls are TRBV5-1 and TRBJ2-5; D is ambiguous. V was shortened by 1 base and J by 1 base, with 11 bases between the two germline ends. The CDR3 is 15 residues long. The germline CDR1 and CDR2 sequences are SGHRS and YFSETQ. CDR3 in amino acids: CASSLYARGQETQYF. DNA of the CDR3: TGCGCCAGCAGCTTGTACGCACGAGGCCAAGAGACCCAGTACTTC. Full variable domain (rest looked up from reference TRBV5-1 and TRBJ2-5): KAGVTQTPRYLIKTRGQQVTLSCSPISGHRSVSWYQQTPGQGLQFLFEYFSETQRNKGNFPGRFSGRQFSNSRSEMNVSTLELGDSALYLCASSLYARGQETQYFGPGTRLLVL.

The V gene is TRBV7-9, the J gene TRBJ1-2; D is possibly TRBD1 (6 bases). CDR1 and CDR2 from the germline V gene are SEHNR and FQNEAQ (reference sequence). The ends were cut back, 5 bases at V and 8 bases at J, with 21 bases in the middle. The CDR3 consists of 15 residues. CDR3 DNA: TGTGCCAGCAGCCCGCTTAAACAGGGACTCGGCGGCTACACCTTC. Protein product: CASSPLKQGLGGYTF.

V and J are TRBV29-1 and TRBJ2-3, with D perhaps assigned TRBD1 or TRBD2 (7 bases each). The CDR3 totals 14 residues. V gave up 7 bases and J gave up 3 bases, with 17 bases separating them. The V gene's germline CDR1 is SQVTM and CDR2 ANQGSEA. CDR3 sequence reads: CSAFRGGRTDTQYF. Here the CDR3 DNA reads TGCAGCGCCTTCAGGGGGGGTCGGACAGATACGCAGTATTTT.

The chain's CDR3 is CAWSGQANYQPQHF. CDR3 DNA: TGTGCCTGGAGTGGACAGGCGAATTATCAGCCCCAGCATTTT. V is TRBV30 and J is TRBJ1-5; tentative D call: TRBD1 (6 bases). The CDR3 is made up of 14 amino acids. V shed 1 base and J shed 5 bases, with 12 bases lying between them. Germline values: CDR1 GTSNPN, CDR2 SVGIG (reference sequence).

The CDR3 here is CASSEGRATGELFF. In DNA form, the CDR3 reads TGTGCCAGCAGCGAGGGACGAGCCACCGGGGAGCTGTTTTTT. The chain combines TRBV7-2 with TRBJ2-2; the D gene could be TRBD1 or TRBD2 (5 bases each). This CDR3 region has 14 residues. Germline assignment: CDR1 SGHTA and CDR2 FQGNSA. V was pared by 5 bases and J by 4 bases, with 11 bases between.

V is TRBV19 and J is TRBJ2-1, with 11 positions matching TRBD2. This CDR3 comprises 14 residues. The ends lost 3 bases at V and 6 bases at J; junction bases unmatched: 1. In germline, CDR1 is LNHDA, CDR2 SQIVND (reference sequence). Written as DNA, the CDR3 is TGTGCCAGTAGTATGGGACTAGCGGTCAATGAGCAGTTCTTC. This translates into CASSMGLAVNEQFF. The entire variable domain, with the rest obtained from reference TRBV19 and TRBJ2-1, is as follows: DGGITQSPKYLFRKEGQNVTLSCEQNLNHDAMYWYRQDPGQGLRLIYYSQIVNDFQKGDIAEGYSVSREKKESFPLTVTSAQKNPTAFYLCASSMGLAVNEQFFGPGTRLTVL.

The rearrangement links TRBV27 to TRBJ2-3; 8 nucleotides agree with TRBD1. The germline CDR1 and CDR2 sequences are MNHEY and SMNVEV (reference sequence). The length of the CDR3 is 16 residues. After removal of 2 bases from V and 0 bases from J, the junction contained 4 bases not matched to a gene. CDR3 sequence: CASSLGQGFSTDTQYF. CDR3 DNA: TGTGCCAGCAGTTTAGGACAGGGATTTAGCACAGATACGCAGTATTTT.

This rearrangement joins TRBV10-1 to TRBJ2-1, with 10 bases fitting TRBD1. Germline trimming cut 3 bases from V and 7 bases from J; bases unmatched to any gene: 6. This CDR3 has 15 residues. Germline lookup yields CDR1 WNHNN and CDR2 SYGVQD (reference sequence). The CDR3 DNA is TGCGCCAGCAGTGAAGGACAGGGGGGGTGGAATGAGCAGTTCTTC. Its translation is CASSEGQGGWNEQFF.

In DNA form, the CDR3 reads TGTGCCAGCAGCCTTAGATCCGGGACAGATACGCAGTATTTT. Residues: CASSLRSGTDTQYF. The chain recombines TRBV11-3 with TRBJ2-3; unclear D gene. This CDR3 spans 14 amino acids. V shed 5 bases and J shed 3 bases, with 12 bases lying between them. Germline CDR1 reads SGHNT; CDR2 reads YENEEA.

In its sample, this clone was seen once. The CDR3 protein is CASGLVLGQLDLNYGYTF. The DNA for the CDR3 is TGTGCTAGTGGTTTGGTACTAGGGCAGCTGGACCTCAACTATGGCTACACCTTC. The V and J genes are TRBV12-5 and TRBJ1-2, with D unresolved. Trimming removed 0 bases at V and 2 bases at J, with 19 bases between. This CDR3 spans 18 amino acids. Germline V CDR1 and CDR2: LGHNT, FRNRAP.

The genes are TRBV5-1 and TRBJ1-4; D not resolved. Looked up from germline, CDR1 is SGHRS and CDR2 is YFSETQ. Trimming shortened V by 4 bases and J by 5 bases, and 12 bases separated the two germline ends. The CDR3 contains 14 residues. CDR3 bases: TGCGCCAGCAGCATCCGGACGGGAAATGAAAAACTGTTTTTT. Its protein is CASSIRTGNEKLFF.

V gene TRBV3-1 (or the pseudogene TRBV3-2) combines with J gene TRBJ2-1, with 7 bases lining up with TRBD2. The V and J ends lost 6 bases and 6 bases, in that order; junction bases with no gene match: 14. In germline, CDR1 is LGHDT, CDR2 YNNKEL (reference sequence). This CDR3 is 16 amino acids long. CDR3 in DNA: TGTGCCAGCAGTCGATTCAGAGCGGGAATCGGCAATGAGCAGTTCTTC. This translates into CASSRFRAGIGNEQFF.